This TCR beta chain emerged from a study of CD8 T cells in ankylosing spondylitis. Overall study results and limits: Blood from ankylosing spondylitis patients appeared to carry a characteristic roughly 8-variant TCR beta motif. Disease-associated clones were reportedly significantly overrepresented in matched ankylosing spondylitis synovial fluid.

TCRdb re-called the 5' RACE reads with MiXCR, one entry per CDR3 protein. The table includes more than 600,000 distinct CDR3 sequences, over 15% detected once. The sample holds many counts of this clonotype. Its antigen remains unknown. Looked up from germline, CDR1 is ENHRY and CDR2 is SYGVKD. Trimming removed 0 bases at V and 3 bases at J, with 5 bases between. The CDR3 is 13 amino acids. J is TRBJ1-1 and V is TRBV10-3, with unresolved D. The sequence came from a male donor with ankylosing spondylitis. The sequenced sample consisted of blood, either unsorted or a sorted T cell fraction (not recorded which). The CDR3 DNA follows: TGTGCCATCAGTGAGTCGGCAGACACTGAAGCTTTCTTT. This encodes CAISESADTEAFF.